Listed below are T cell receptor beta chains from one sample, sequenced in a study of blood T cell repertoires in COVID-19. Some clones are missing from TCRdb's copy, which holds only in-frame ones; the method was immunoSEQ multiplex PCR. The sample shows around 55,000 clones, around 90% of them seen only once. The specimen sequenced was peripheral blood. The receptor source for this set is a human donor with active COVID-19. The donor label of this sample is uncertain. The CDR3 runs from the conserved cysteine through the conserved F or W. The D gene is left open where the match is weak. A clone size is listed for some rows: how often the clone was seen (once, few, many), or a class if it is expanded.

j_gene,abundance,v_gene,d_gene,CDR3nt,CDR3aa
TRBJ2-1,-,TRBV5-1,-,TGCGCCAGCAGCTTGTCCAGTTACAATGAGCAGTTCTTC,CASSLSSYNEQFF
TRBJ1-6,-,TRBV11-2,-,TGTGCCTCCTCTGGGGGGTCGTGGTCACCCCTCCACTTT,CASSGGSWSPLHF
TRBJ1-1,-,TRBV19,-,TGTGCCAGTAGTATAGGATCGGAGCTCCACACTGAAGCTTTCTTT,CASSIGSELHTEAFF
TRBJ2-7,once,TRBV10-3,-,TGTGCCATCGGCGGCCACTCCTACGAGCAGTACTTC,CAIGGHSYEQYF
TRBJ2-1,-,TRBV5-1,-,TGCGCCAGCAGCTTGGGACAGGAGTACAGGGAGCAGTTCTTC,CASSLGQEYREQFF
TRBJ2-1,-,TRBV6-5,TRBD2,TGTGCCAGCAGTTACTGGGGTAGCGGGAGGAATAATGAGCAGTTCTTC,CASSYWGSGRNNEQFF
TRBJ1-1,-,TRBV4-1,-,TGCGCCAGCAGCCAAGGGGGAGCGGACAGATTGCTCCCGAACACTGAAGCTTTCTTT,CASSQGGADRLLPNTEAFF
TRBJ1-4,-,TRBV5-1,TRBD1,TGCGCCAGCAGCTTGAGGACAGGAGACGAATTACTGTTTTTT,CASSLRTGDELLFF
TRBJ1-3,-,TRBV5-1,-,TGCGCCAGCAGCTCAGGAGGGTCTGGAAACACCATATATTTT,CASSSGGSGNTIYF
TRBJ2-7,-,TRBV27,-,TGTGCCAGCAGTTTAGACAGGCGCTACGAGCAGTACTTC,CASSLDRRYEQYF
TRBJ2-2,-,TRBV5-1,-,TGCGCCAGCAGCCAATCAGGGGACCCCGGGGAGCTGTTTTTT,CASSQSGDPGELFF
TRBJ2-7,-,TRBV30,TRBD1,TGTGCCTGGACGTCTATCGGGACAGGGAGATCCTACGAGCAGTACTTC,CAWTSIGTGRSYEQYF